The 21 T cell receptor beta chains reported below all come from one sample, sequenced in a study of shared clonotypes between healthy human individuals (dated by TCRdb to 2019 to 2021). CD8 naive samples consisted of CD45RO-negative cells that were positively selected for CCR7, yielding a CD45RA+CCR7+ population without TemRA cells. Libraries were made using the immunoSEQ multiplex PCR assay. TCRdb mirrors the immuneACCESS table, restricted to in-frame sequences. Some clones are absent from its copies; in checked studies, under half trace to an unresolved V gene, and the reason for the others is unknown. The sample includes about 2.1 million clones, with roughly 93% observed a single time. In total, the top ten clones hold over 1.5% of the sample. The sequenced sample consisted of naive CD8+ T cells from PBMCs. The cell subset or site label here, explained by the study, means: CD45RA+CCR7+. All receptors derive from a man between 18 and 29 years old in good health. Some clones in this sample may be carry-over from other donors' samples.

This clone has more than one count but fewer than ten. The chain links TRBV7-9 to TRBJ2-3, with D unresolved. This CDR3 is built from 16 residues. Trimming removed 8 bases at V and 1 base at J, with 19 bases between. Germline CDR1 and CDR2: SEHNR and FQNEAQ (reference sequence). As DNA, the CDR3 is TGTGCCAGCTTCCCGAGGTCTAGGGCAGGCACAGATACGCAGTATTTT. It is translated as CASFPRSRAGTDTQYF.

The genes are TRBV28 and TRBJ2-7; D possibly corresponds to TRBD1 (5 bases). Per germline, CDR1 MDHEN and CDR2 SYDVKM. V lost 1 base and J 6 bases, leaving 31 bases between the germline ends. The CDR3 runs to 20 residues. Here the CDR3 DNA reads TGTGCCAGCAGTTTATTTAATCGTGTCAGGGATTACGGCTTAACTCCCGAGCAGTACTTC. Protein sequence: CASSLFNRVRDYGLTPEQYF.

Turning to this clone: Other DNA sequences from this sample encode an identical CDR3 as well. The CDR3 loop reads CASSLLGGLGANVLTF. In DNA form, the CDR3 reads TGTGCCAGCAGTTTGTTGGGGGGCCTGGGGGCCAACGTCCTGACTTTC. V is TRBV27 and J is TRBJ2-6, with D perhaps given as TRBD1 or TRBD2 (6 bases each). The CDR3 is made up of 16 amino acids. In germline, CDR1 is MNHEY, CDR2 SMNVEV (reference sequence). V was pared by 3 bases and J by 4 bases, with 13 bases between. The full variable domain, its missing parts supplied by reference TRBV27 and TRBJ2-6, is EAQVTQNPRYLITVTGKKLTVTCSQNMNHEYMSWYRQDPGLGLRQIYYSMNVEVTDKGDVPEGYKVSRKEKRNFPLILESPSPNQTSLYFCASSLLGGLGANVLTFGAGSRLTVL.

The chain links TRBV10-3 to TRBJ1-4; D is unclear. Germline V CDR1 and CDR2: ENHRY, SYGVKD. The CDR3 has 16 amino acids. V gave up 0 bases and J gave up 5 bases, with 13 bases separating them. CDR3 sequence (DNA): TGTGCCATCAGTGAGTCGAGTGGCAGTCAAAATGAAAAACTGTTTTTT. Translation: CAISESSGSQNEKLFF.

The rearrangement links TRBV28 to TRBJ1-5; D is undetermined. Between the trimmed V and J ends, which lost 3 bases and 9 bases, there was a span of 15 bases. CDR1 is MDHEN and CDR2 is SYDVKM in the germline V gene. The CDR3 runs 14 residues. The DNA of the CDR3 is TGTGCCAGCAGTTTTATGGGAGAAGAGCCGCCCCAGCATTTT. Its translation is CASSFMGEEPPQHF.

This clone came up once. This chain links TRBV6-6 with TRBJ1-2; no clear D gene. With 2 bases removed from V and 8 bases from J, the gap between germline ends came to 12 bases. Looked up from germline, CDR1 is MNHNY and CDR2 is SVGAGI (reference sequence). The CDR3 is 13 amino acids. The CDR3 DNA reads TGTGCCAGCAGTTACGCCCGTCCCTTAGGCTACACCTTC. It encodes CASSYARPLGYTF.

The chain has TRBV4-1 and TRBJ2-2; D gene ambiguous. The CDR3 is made up of 19 amino acids. Trimming removed 0 bases from V and 0 bases from J, with 17 bases in between. CDR1 is MGHRA, CDR2 YSYEKL, per germline. Written as DNA, the CDR3 is TGCGCCAGCAGCCAAGATACAATGCCAGTTTCTGCGAACACCGGGGAGCTGTTTTTT. Encoded protein: CASSQDTMPVSANTGELFF.

This clone appeared a few times. The chain has TRBV7-6 and TRBJ1-4, with TRBD1 matching 10 bases. V was pared by 8 bases and J by 7 bases, with 13 bases of the junction left unmatched. The CDR3 is 16 residues long. The germline V gene has CDR1 SGHVS and CDR2 FNYEAQ. In DNA form, the CDR3 reads TGTGCCAGCGCCACCGGGACAGGGGCGCGAGTTGAAAAACTGTTTTTT. Its protein product is CASATGTGARVEKLFF. The whole variable domain, filled in from reference TRBV7-6 and TRBJ1-4, reads GAGVSQSPRYKVTKRGQDVALRCDPISGHVSLYWYRQALGQGPEFLTYFNYEAQQDKSGLPNDRFSAERPEGSISTLTIQRTEQRDSAMYRCASATGTGARVEKLFFGSGTQLSVL.

The rearrangement joins TRBV9 to TRBJ2-3; 9 nucleotides line up with TRBD2. Trimming at V came to 0 bases and at J to 2 bases, leaving 7 bases not matched to a gene. This CDR3 is 17 amino acids long. CDR1 is SGDLS, CDR2 YYNGEE, per germline. The CDR3 region has the DNA TGTGCCAGCAGCGTAGGCTTTGGACTAGCGATCACAGATACGCAGTATTTT. Translating it yields CASSVGFGLAITDTQYF. The entire variable domain, with the rest obtained from reference TRBV9 and TRBJ2-3, is as follows: DSGVTQTPKHLITATGQRVTLRCSPRSGDLSVYWYQQSLDQGLQFLIQYYNGEERAKGNILERFSAQQFPDLHSELNLSSLELGDSALYFCASSVGFGLAITDTQYFGPGTRLTVL.

This clone was detected only once. Other DNA sequences in this specimen translate into the identical CDR3. The chain combines TRBV27 with TRBJ2-3; 13 bases fit TRBD2. The CDR3 contains 15 residues. With 2 bases clipped from V and 6 bases from J, the junction kept 2 bases outside the gene matches. Germline V gene lookup returns CDR1 MNHEY and CDR2 SMNVEV (reference sequence). This CDR3 is CASSLGLAGADTQYF. The CDR3 DNA reads as TGTGCCAGCAGTTTAGGACTAGCGGGAGCGGATACGCAGTATTTT.

This chain uses TRBV4-3 with TRBJ1-2; TRBD1 is a possible D gene (5 bases). V was pared by 0 bases and J by 6 bases, with 11 bases between. This CDR3 is 14 amino acids long. Per the germline V gene, CDR1 is LGHNA and CDR2 is YSLEER. The CDR3 DNA is TGCGCCAGCAGCCAAGATCGGGGGGTCCATGGCTACACCTTC. Amino acid sequence: CASSQDRGVHGYTF.

The rearrangement joins TRBV27 to TRBJ2-1, with TRBD1 matching 8 bases. V trimming: 5 bases; J trimming: 6 bases; junction bases outside the gene matches: 6. Per the germline V gene, CDR1 is MNHEY and CDR2 is SMNVEV (reference sequence). CDR3 length equals 14 residues. Written as DNA, the CDR3 is TGTGCCAGCAGTCCGGACAGGGCACTCAATGAGCAGTTCTTC. Translation gives CASSPDRALNEQFF.

As to this clone: The sample holds other DNA sequences that translate to the same CDR3. V gene TRBV29-1 combines with J gene TRBJ1-1; D is perhaps TRBD1 (5 bases). Germline CDR1 SQVTM, CDR2 ANQGSEA. This CDR3 spans 12 amino acids. The V end was cut by 4 bases, the J end by 1 base, with 7 bases between. In nucleotides, the CDR3 is TGCAGCGTTGTCACAGGGAACACTGAAGCTTTCTTT. It specifies CSVVTGNTEAFF.

The chain carries TRBV5-1 and TRBJ2-6, with 7 nucleotides matching TRBD1. The CDR3 spans 18 residues. CDR1 is SGHRS and CDR2 is YFSETQ in the germline V gene. With V trimmed by 3 bases and J by 1 base, 10 bases remained unmatched. CDR3 sequence: CASSYLGGLTSGANVLTF. The CDR3, as DNA: TGCGCCAGCAGCTACCTAGGGGGCCTTACTTCTGGGGCCAACGTCCTGACTTTC.

In regard to this clone: Other DNA sequences within the sample encode an identical CDR3. The rearrangement links TRBV9 to TRBJ1-2; D unresolved. Trimming stripped 1 base from V and 1 base from J, with 5 bases between. Germline-derived CDR1 and CDR2 are SGDLS and YYNGEE. The CDR3 extends over 13 amino acids. In DNA, the CDR3 is TGTGCCAGCAGCGTATCTGATAACTATGGCTACACCTTC. This sequence encodes CASSVSDNYGYTF.

The chain uses TRBV10-3 and TRBJ2-2, with D hard to call. Per germline, CDR1 ENHRY and CDR2 SYGVKD. Trimming removed 3 bases at V and 7 bases at J, with 3 bases between. CDR3 length equals 11 residues. CDR3 DNA sequence: TGTGCCATCAGTGATATCGGGGAGCTGTTTTTT. It is translated as CAISDIGELFF.

This sequence joins TRBV29-1 and TRBJ2-1; D gene uncertain. Germline assignment: CDR1 SQVTM and CDR2 ANQGSEA. Trimming took off 5 bases at V and 8 bases at J, with 13 bases between the two ends. The CDR3 contains 12 residues. CDR3 region: CSVPPSTHEQFF. The CDR3 bases are TGCAGCGTTCCGCCGTCCACCCATGAGCAGTTCTTC.

The chain employs TRBV9 and TRBJ2-7, with D maybe TRBD2 (5 bases). V lost 6 bases to trimming and J lost 3 bases, with 16 bases between them. Germline assignment: CDR1 SGDLS and CDR2 YYNGEE. This CDR3 has 14 amino acids. CDR3 sequence: CASNSWAGDYEQYF. The CDR3 region has the DNA TGTGCCAGCAATTCTTGGGCCGGGGACTACGAGCAGTACTTC.

In this sample, this clone turned up a few times. This chain connects TRBV7-9 to TRBJ1-5; tentative D call: TRBD1 (6 bases). V was cut by 4 bases and J by 4 bases, with 17 bases left in between. Germline V CDR1 and CDR2: SEHNR, FQNEAQ (reference sequence). The CDR3 runs 16 residues. The CDR3 region has the DNA TGTGCCAGCAGCTCTGCAATAGGGGGGCCTAATCAGCCCCAGCATTTT. Residues: CASSSAIGGPNQPQHF.

The J gene is TRBJ2-5, the V gene TRBV4-3; no firm D call. CDR3 length: 17 amino acids. Germline values: CDR1 LGHNA, CDR2 YSLEER. V was pared by 3 bases and J by 0 bases, with 17 bases between. The CDR3 region has the DNA TGCGCCAGCAGCCAGCCTCGTCCCCGGGCCGACCAAGAGACCCAGTACTTC. Encoded protein: CASSQPRPRADQETQYF.

Concerning this clone itself: The sample contains more than one DNA sequence encoding this CDR3. The rearrangement joins TRBV7-8 to TRBJ2-1; 10 bases align to TRBD2. Germline values: CDR1 SGHVS, CDR2 FQNEAQ. The CDR3 length is 14 residues. Losses at the gene ends were 4 bases for V and 3 bases for J; bases not matched to a gene: 0. Here the CDR3 DNA reads TGTGCCAGCAGCTCTAGCGGGAGCTACAATGAGCAGTTCTTC. Translating gives CASSSSGSYNEQFF.